The T cell receptor (beta chain) under discussion was sequenced for a study of beta chain features in type 1 diabetes. Points from the study as a whole: A closer apparent resemblance between naive, central memory and Treg TCRB repertoires was seen in patients than in healthy donors. Although PCR might favor shorter templates, it would do so equally in patients and controls.

The junction had 8 bases not matched to a gene; V was cut back by 5 bases and J by 3 bases. Germline CDR1 reads SEHNR; CDR2 reads FQNEAQ (reference sequence). The length of the CDR3 is 16 residues. Of the isolated RNA, all was reverse transcribed, and so the sequenced material was expressed TCRB transcripts. The table came from immunoSEQ multiplex PCR; TCRdb's copy has only in-frame clones and leaves some out. The repertoire consists of about 150,000 clones, with around 8% occurring once and the leading ten covering about 0.6%. Note on this clone: Its target is not known.

The TCR comes from a man between 18 and 35 years old in good health. Sequencing was done on a sample of central memory CD4+ T cells from blood. The V call is TRBV7-9, the J call TRBJ2-3, with TRBD1 identical over 10 bases. The CDR3 here is CASSHAWDRGTDTQYF. The DNA for the CDR3 is TGTGCCAGCAGCCACGCATGGGACAGGGGTACAGATACGCAGTATTTT. The entire variable domain, with the rest obtained from reference TRBV7-9 and TRBJ2-3, is as follows: DTGVSQNPRHKITKRGQNVTFRCDPISEHNRLYWYRQTLGQGPEFLTYFQNEAQLEKSRLLSDRFSAERPKGSFSTLEIQRTEQGDSAMYLCASSHAWDRGTDTQYFGPGTRLTVL.